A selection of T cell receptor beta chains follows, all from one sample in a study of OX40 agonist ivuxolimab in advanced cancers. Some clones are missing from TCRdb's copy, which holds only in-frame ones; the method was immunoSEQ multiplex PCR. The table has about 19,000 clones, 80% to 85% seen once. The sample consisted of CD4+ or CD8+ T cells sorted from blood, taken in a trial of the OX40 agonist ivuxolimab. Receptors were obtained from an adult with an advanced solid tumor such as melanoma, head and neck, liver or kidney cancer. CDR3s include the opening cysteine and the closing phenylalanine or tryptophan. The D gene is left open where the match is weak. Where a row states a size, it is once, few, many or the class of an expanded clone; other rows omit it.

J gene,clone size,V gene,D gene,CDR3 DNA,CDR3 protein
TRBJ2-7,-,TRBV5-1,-,TGCGCCAGCAGCGCGAGTTACGAGCAGTACTTC,CASSASYEQYF
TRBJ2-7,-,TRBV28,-,TGTGCCAGCAGTTTCGGACAACAGGTTAGTCTGACCTACGAGCAGTACTTC,CASSFGQQVSLTYEQYF
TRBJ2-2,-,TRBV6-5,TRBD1,TGTGCCAGCAGTTACCAAGGGGGCCGGGCCGGGGAGCTGTTTTTT,CASSYQGGRAGELFF
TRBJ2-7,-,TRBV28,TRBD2,TGTGCCAGCAGTTTAGTCGCCAGCGGGAGTTACGAGCAGTACTTC,CASSLVASGSYEQYF
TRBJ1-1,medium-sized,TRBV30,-,TGTGCCTGGAGTTCCCTTCGGGTAAATGAAGCTTTCTTT,CAWSSLRVNEAFF
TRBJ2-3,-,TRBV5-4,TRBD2,TGTGCCAGCAGCTCGGGACTAGGGAGCACAGATACGCAGTATTTT,CASSSGLGSTDTQYF
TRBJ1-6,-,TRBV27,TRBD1,TGTGCCAGCAGCCAGTGGACAGGGCGCTATAATTCACCCCTCCACTTT,CASSQWTGRYNSPLHF
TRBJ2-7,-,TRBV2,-,TGTGCCAGCAGGGAGACGGCCTCCTACGAGCAGTACTTC,CASRETASYEQYF
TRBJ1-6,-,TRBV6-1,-,TGTGCCAGTAAGGGGGACACTCCGAAGTCGCCCCTCCACTTT,CASKGDTPKSPLHF
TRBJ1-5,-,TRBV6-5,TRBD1,TGTGCCAGCAAGGGGACAGGGGTAAACCAGCCCCAGCATTTT,CASKGTGVNQPQHF
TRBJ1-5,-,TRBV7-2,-,TGTGCCAGCAGTCTTAGGGAGGGCAATCAGCCCCAGCATTTT,CASSLREGNQPQHF
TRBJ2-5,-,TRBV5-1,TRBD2,TGCGCCAGCAGCCCCGGGGGGGCCAAGGAGACCCAGTACTTC,CASSPGGAKETQYF
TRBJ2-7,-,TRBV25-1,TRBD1,TGTGCCAGCAGTGGGCTGGGACAGGGGGCGACCGAGCAGTACTTC,CASSGLGQGATEQYF
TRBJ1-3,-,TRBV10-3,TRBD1,TGTGCCATCAGTGAGAGGACAGGGGGAAACACCATATATTTT,CAISERTGGNTIYF
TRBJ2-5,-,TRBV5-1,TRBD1,TGCGCCAGCAGAGGGGGCGCTGAGACCCAGTACTTC,CASRGGAETQYF
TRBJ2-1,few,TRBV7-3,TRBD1,TGTGCCAGCAGCTTGGGACAGGCAAACAATGAGCAGTTCTTC,CASSLGQANNEQFF
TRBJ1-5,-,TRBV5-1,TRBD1,TGCGCCAGCAGCCACAGACAGGGCGGTCAGCCCCAGCATTTT,CASSHRQGGQPQHF
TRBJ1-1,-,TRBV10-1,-,TGCGCCAGCACAAAGTTGGCTGAAGCTTTCTTT,CASTKLAEAFF
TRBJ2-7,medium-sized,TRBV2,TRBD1,TGTGCCAGCAGTGGAGGGGGGCGGACAGGGTTCGAGCAGTACTTC,CASSGGGRTGFEQYF
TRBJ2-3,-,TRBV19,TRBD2,TGTGCCAGTAGTACCCCGTTCGGAGCGGGAGGGGGAGATACGCAGTATTTT,CASSTPFGAGGGDTQYF
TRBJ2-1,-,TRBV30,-,TGTGCCTGGAAACATCAGGGGTCCTACAATGAGCAGTTCTTC,CAWKHQGSYNEQFF
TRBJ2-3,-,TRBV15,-,TGTGCCACCAGCAAGAGGGACGGAGGAACAGATACGCAGTATTTT,CATSKRDGGTDTQYF
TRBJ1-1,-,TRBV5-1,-,TGCGCCAGCAGCTTGGTAGGGGGTAGTATGAACACTGAAGCTTTCTTT,CASSLVGGSMNTEAFF
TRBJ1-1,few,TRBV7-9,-,TGTGCCAGCAGCTTAGGGGCGCGGGACACTGAAGCTTTCTTT,CASSLGARDTEAFF
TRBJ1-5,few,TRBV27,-,TGTGCCAGCAGTTTTGCGCCCCAGCATTTT,CASSFAPQHF
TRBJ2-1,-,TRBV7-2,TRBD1,TGTGCCAGCAGCTCCTATGGACAGGGCCGCTACAATGAGCAGTTCTTC,CASSSYGQGRYNEQFF
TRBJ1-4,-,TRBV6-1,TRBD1,TGTGCCAGCAGGACCTCCACAGGGGCTAATGAAAAACTGTTTTTT,CASRTSTGANEKLFF
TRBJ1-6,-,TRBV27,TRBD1,TGTGCCAGCAGTCCGGGACAGAAAGGGTATAATTCACCCCTCCACTTT,CASSPGQKGYNSPLHF
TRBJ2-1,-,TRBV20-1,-,TGCAGTGCTCGGAGCTACAATGAGCAGTTCTTC,CSARSYNEQFF
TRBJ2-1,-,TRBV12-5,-,TGTGCTAGTGCCGCCGGGTCGGACAACGGTGAGCAGTTCTTC,CASAAGSDNGEQFF
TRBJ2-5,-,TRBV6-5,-,TGTGCCAGCAGTTTTCGTAGGTCGGGCGGAGGGGAGACCCAGTACTTC,CASSFRRSGGGETQYF
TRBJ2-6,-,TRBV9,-,TGTGCCAGCAGCGTCGGAAGGGGACTGCTCTCTGGGGCCAACGTCCTGACTTTC,CASSVGRGLLSGANVLTF
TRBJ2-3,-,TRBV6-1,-,TGTGCCAGCAGGAGGGGTTGGAGTTTAACAGATACGCAGTATTTT,CASRRGWSLTDTQYF
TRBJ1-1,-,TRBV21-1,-,TGTGCCAGCAGCAAAGATCCGAGGAACACTGAAGCTTTCTTT,CASSKDPRNTEAFF
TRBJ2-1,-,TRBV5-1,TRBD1,TGCGCCAGCAGGGCCGGGACAGGGATATACAATGAGCAGTTCTTC,CASRAGTGIYNEQFF
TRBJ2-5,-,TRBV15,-,TGTGCCACCAGCAGAGTGAAGGAGACCCAGTACTTC,CATSRVKETQYF
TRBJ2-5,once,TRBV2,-,TGTGCCAGCAGTGGCGGCAGGCAAGAGACCCAGTACTTC,CASSGGRQETQYF